This T cell receptor (beta chain) was recorded in a study of PD-1 blockade in mismatch repair-deficient tumors. As to time point: approximately ten-day in vitro stimulation with candidate neoantigen peptide 4. TCRs were sequenced from a few patients responding to pembrolizumab. A roughly 10-day in vitro culture was run per each of about seven reactive peptides. Clone fold changes were calculated against an identical culture without peptide. Clones were read by immunoSEQ multiplex PCR, and TCRdb kept only the in-frame ones, dropping some. The sample lists about 14,000 clones; about 85% were seen once. About this clone: Its antigen is currently unknown.

Whole-study results and caveats: All three positive peptides came from frameshift mutations, yielding approximately 140 blood TCRs.

Germline CDR1 is SGHTA and CDR2 is FQGNSA. Trimming removed 6 bases at V and 5 bases at J, with 11 bases between. This CDR3 has 14 residues. The clonotype was recovered from an adult with mismatch repair-deficient cancer. The material sequenced was cells cultured in vitro, taken from a patient treated with pembrolizumab. The chain uses TRBV7-2 and TRBJ1-6, with D perhaps TRBD1 (6 bases). The CDR3, as DNA: TGTGCCAGCAGGCGGGACACCCATAATTCACCCCTCCACTTT. It yields the protein CASRRDTHNSPLHF. The full variable domain, completed using reference TRBV7-2 and TRBJ1-6, is GAGVSQSPSNKVTEKGKDVELRCDPISGHTALYWYRQSLGQGLEFLIYFQGNSAPDKSGLPSDRFSAERTGGSVSTLTIQRTQQEDSAVYLCASRRDTHNSPLHFGNGTRLTVT.